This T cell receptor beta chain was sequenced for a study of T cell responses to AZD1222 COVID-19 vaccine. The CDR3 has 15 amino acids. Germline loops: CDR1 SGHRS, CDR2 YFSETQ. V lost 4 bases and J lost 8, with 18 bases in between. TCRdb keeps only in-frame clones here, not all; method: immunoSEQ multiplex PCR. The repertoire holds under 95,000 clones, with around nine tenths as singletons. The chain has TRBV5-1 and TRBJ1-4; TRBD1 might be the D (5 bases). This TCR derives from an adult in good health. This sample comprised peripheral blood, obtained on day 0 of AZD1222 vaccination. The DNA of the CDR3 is TGCGCCAGCAGCCGGGCGCAGGGCCTGGAGGAAAAACTGTTTTTT. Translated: CASSRAQGLEEKLFF.